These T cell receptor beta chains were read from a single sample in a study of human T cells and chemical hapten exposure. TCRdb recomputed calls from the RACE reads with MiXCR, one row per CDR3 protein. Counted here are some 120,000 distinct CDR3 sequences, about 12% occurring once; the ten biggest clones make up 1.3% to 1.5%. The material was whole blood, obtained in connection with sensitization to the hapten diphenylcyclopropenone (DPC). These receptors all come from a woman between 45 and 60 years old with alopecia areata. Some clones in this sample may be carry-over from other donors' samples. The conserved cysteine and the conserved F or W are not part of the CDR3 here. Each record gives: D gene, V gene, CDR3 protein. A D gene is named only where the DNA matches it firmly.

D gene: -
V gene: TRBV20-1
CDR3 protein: SARALARQF

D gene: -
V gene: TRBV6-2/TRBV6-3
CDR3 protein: ASSYPGTASSYNSPLH

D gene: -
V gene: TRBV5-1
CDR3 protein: ASSLRQPGEQY

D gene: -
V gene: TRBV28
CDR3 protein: ASRPLRAAGELF

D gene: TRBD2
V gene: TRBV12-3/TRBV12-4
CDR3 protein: ASRRTSGYEQY

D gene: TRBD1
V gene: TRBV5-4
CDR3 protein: ASSRGQAQETQY

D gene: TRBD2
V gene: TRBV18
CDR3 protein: ASSPPGASGGYEQY

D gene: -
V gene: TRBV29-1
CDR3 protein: SVGSSEQF

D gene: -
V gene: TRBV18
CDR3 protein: ASSPPGIGSYNEQF

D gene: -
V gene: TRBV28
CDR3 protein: ASSRYEQF

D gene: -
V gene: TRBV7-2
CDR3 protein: ASSLVSSGETQY

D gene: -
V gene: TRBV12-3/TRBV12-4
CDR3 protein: ASSLGGENIQY

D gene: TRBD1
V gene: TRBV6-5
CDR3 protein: ASSYFFPRQGPSGANVLT

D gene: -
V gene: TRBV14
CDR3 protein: ASSQGGFYEQY

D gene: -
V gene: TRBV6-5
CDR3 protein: ASSYGPGQETQY

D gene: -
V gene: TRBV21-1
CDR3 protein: ASSNRVSGANVLT

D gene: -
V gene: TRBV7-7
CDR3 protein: ASSLSLRGPNTGELF

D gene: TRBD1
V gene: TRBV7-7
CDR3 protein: ASSPGQGFYEQY

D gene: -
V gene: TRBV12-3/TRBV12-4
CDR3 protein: ASSLREMNTEAF

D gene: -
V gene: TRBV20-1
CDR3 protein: SASSGTYEQY

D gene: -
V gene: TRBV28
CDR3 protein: ASSLRGHTDTQY

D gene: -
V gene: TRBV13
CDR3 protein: ASSQGWETLKLF

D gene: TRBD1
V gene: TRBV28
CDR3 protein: ASSPGRDREPYNEQF

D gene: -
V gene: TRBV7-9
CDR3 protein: ASSFSSYNEQF

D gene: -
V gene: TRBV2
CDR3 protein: ASSAPGGGQPQH

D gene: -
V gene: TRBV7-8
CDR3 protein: ASSLFIARQPNSPLH

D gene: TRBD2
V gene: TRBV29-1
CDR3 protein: SVGLLAGSTDTQY

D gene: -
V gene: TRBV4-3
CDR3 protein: ASSQDIPDTQY

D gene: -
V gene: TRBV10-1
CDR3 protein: ASSEGGSANTEAF

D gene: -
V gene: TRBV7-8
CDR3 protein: ASSLLPNYGYT

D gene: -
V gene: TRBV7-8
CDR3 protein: ASSSGNTGELF

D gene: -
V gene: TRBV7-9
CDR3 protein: ASSLEVLVGELF

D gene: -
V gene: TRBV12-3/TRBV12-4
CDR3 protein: ASSFPLNEQF

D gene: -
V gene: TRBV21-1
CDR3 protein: ASSKDGGEGARESEAF

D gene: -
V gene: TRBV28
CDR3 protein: ASSLWGTNLYEQY

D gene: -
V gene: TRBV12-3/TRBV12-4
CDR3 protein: ANSHGAGASNQPQH

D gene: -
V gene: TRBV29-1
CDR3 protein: SVASIQVGNEQF

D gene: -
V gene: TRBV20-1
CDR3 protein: SASAEQY

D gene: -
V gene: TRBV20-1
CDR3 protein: SASTGKPGTEAF

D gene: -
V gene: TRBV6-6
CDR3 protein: ASSSGGSHNEQF